The entry that follows covers one TCR beta chain sequence. The antigen is unknown. These data originate in a study of graft-versus-host responses after intestinal transplantation. Study information: Anti-thymocyte globulin served as induction for all recipients, who then took tacrolimus and steroids for approximately three years.

General observations from the study: Detected in recipient marrow were GvH clones, some of which were first observed in ileum or blood.

Method: immunoSEQ multiplex PCR; TCRdb's copy keeps in-frame clones and lacks some. The sample includes around 100,000 clones, roughly 93% seen only once; the top ten take less than 1.5%. Germline assignment: CDR1 SGHDN and CDR2 FVKESK. CDR3 length: 12 amino acids. V lost 3 bases, J lost 4 bases, and 6 bases lay in between. The receptor's source is a human donor who received an intestinal transplant. The chain combines TRBV14 with TRBJ2-5; D call uncertain. The sequencing used unstimulated CD8+ T cells sorted from spleen or lymph node cells, collected before intestinal transplant. CDR3: CASSQSRETQYF. The CDR3 bases are TGTGCCAGCAGCCAGTCTCGAGAGACCCAGTACTTC.